This section outlines one T cell receptor (beta chain) sequence together with its context. Other nucleotide sequences from this sample produce the same CDR3. The V and J ends lost 5 bases and 0 bases respectively, with 9 bases between them. The CDR3 is 14 amino acids. From germline, CDR1 is MNHEY and CDR2 SMNVEV (reference sequence). This entry belongs to a study of pediatric ulcerative colitis. The survey-level immunoSEQ assay was used. The protocol was immunoSEQ multiplex PCR, while the TCRdb copy is restricted to in-frame clones and leaves out a portion. The table lists roughly 30,000 clones, roughly 82% of them singletons, with around 4.3% in the top ten.

The origin of this receptor is a boy younger than 18 with severe ulcerative colitis. The chain has TRBV27 and TRBJ2-3, with a tentative D call TRBD2 (5 bases). The material sequenced was blood. CDR3 in DNA: TGTGCCAGCAGTATCGACTACAGCACAGATACGCAGTATTTT. Its protein product is CASSIDYSTDTQYF.